This T cell receptor beta chain was identified during a study of T cells after yellow fever vaccination. TCRdb re-derived calls from the 5' RACE reads in MiXCR, one entry per CDR3 protein. The sample includes fewer than 350,000 distinct CDR3 sequences, about 9.5% seen only once; the top ten take 18%. The trim removed 0 bases at V and 4 bases at J, leaving 12 bases unmatched. The CDR3 is 18 residues long. Germline V CDR1 and CDR2: LGHNA, YNFKEQ. Material: PBMCs, obtained on the day of the first yellow fever vaccination. The chain recombines TRBV4-2 with TRBJ1-1; TRBD1 agrees at 9 bases. This receptor was taken from a man younger than 30 who received the YFV17D yellow fever vaccine. CDR3 bases: TGTGCCAGCAGCCAAGATTTTAAGATGGACAGGGGCGGCACTGAAGCTTTCTTT. Amino acids: CASSQDFKMDRGGTEAFF.